This TCR beta chain is drawn from a study of CD8 T cells in Susac syndrome. An input of about 0.45 to 1 ug of RNA was subjected to reverse transcription using random hexamers. Using its own MiXCR run on the immunoSEQ multiplex PCR reads, TCRdb lists one record per CDR3 protein. Of over 200,000 distinct CDR3 sequences detected, 95% appear once; the ten largest clones hold approximately 0.075%. Trimming removed 4 bases at V and 6 bases at J, with 7 bases between. This CDR3 region has 11 residues. The germline gives CDR1 SGHDT, CDR2 YYEEEE. The rearrangement uses TRBV5-6 and TRBJ1-1, with D possibly matching TRBD1 (6 bases). The source material was CD4+ T cells from PBMCs. This clonotype originated in a human donor with multiple sclerosis. CDR3 in amino acids: CASSRTAEAFF. In DNA form, the CDR3 reads TGTGCCAGCAGCAGGACAGCTGAAGCTTTCTTT.